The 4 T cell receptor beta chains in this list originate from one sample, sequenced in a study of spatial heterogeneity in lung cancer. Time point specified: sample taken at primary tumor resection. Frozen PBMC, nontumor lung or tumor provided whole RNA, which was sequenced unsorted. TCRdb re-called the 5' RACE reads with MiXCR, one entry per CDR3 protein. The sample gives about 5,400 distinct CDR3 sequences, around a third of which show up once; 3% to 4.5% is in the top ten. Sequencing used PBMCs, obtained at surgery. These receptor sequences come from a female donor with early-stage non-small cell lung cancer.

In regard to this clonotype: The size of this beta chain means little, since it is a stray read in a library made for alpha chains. This CDR3 reads CASSLWRRTDTQYF. CDR3 nucleotides: TGTGCCAGCAGTTTATGGCGCAGAACAGATACGCAGTATTTT. This sequence joins TRBV27 and TRBJ2-3; no definite D call. The CDR3 has 14 residues. V lost 1 base, J lost 3 bases, and 8 bases lay in between. Germline V gives CDR1 MNHEY, CDR2 SMNVEV (reference sequence).

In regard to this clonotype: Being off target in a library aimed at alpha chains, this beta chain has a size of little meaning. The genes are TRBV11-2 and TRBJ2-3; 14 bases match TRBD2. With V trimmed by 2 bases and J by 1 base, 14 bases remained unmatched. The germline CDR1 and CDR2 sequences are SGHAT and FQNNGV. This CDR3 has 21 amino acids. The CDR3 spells CASSLRDRGLAGAPGTDTQYF. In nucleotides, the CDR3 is TGTGCCAGCAGCTTACGGGACAGGGGACTAGCGGGGGCACCTGGCACAGATACGCAGTATTTT.

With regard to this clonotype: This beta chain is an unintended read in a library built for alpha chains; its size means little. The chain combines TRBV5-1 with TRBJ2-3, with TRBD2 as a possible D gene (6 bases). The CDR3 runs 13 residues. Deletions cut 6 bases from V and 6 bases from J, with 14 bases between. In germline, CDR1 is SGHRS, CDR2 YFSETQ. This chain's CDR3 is CASTLGGRDTQYF. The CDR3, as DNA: TGCGCCAGCACTCTCGGGGGACGGGATACGCAGTATTTT.

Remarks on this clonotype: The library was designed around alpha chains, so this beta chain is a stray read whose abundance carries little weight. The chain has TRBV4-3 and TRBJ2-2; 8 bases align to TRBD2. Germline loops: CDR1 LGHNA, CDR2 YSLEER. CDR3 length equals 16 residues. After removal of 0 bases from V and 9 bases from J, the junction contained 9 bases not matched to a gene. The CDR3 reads CASSQEFSGVSRELFF. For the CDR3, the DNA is TGCGCCAGCAGCCAAGAGTTTAGCGGGGTATCCAGGGAGCTGTTTTTT.